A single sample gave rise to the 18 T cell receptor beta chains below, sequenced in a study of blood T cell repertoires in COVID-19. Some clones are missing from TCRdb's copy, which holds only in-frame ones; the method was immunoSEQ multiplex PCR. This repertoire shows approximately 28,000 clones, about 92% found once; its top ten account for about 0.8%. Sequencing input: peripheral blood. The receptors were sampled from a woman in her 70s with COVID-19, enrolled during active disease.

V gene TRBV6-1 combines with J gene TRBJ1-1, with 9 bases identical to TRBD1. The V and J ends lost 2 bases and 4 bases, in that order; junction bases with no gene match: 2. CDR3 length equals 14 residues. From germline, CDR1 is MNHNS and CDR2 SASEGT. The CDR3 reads CASSELQGATEAFF. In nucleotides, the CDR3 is TGTGCCAGCAGTGAACTACAGGGGGCCACTGAAGCTTTCTTT.

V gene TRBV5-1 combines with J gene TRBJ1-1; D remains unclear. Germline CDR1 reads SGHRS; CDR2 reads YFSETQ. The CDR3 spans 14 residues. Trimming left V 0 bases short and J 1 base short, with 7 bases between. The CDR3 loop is CASSLDGGNTEAFF. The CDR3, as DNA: TGCGCCAGCAGCTTGGACGGCGGGAACACTGAAGCTTTCTTT.

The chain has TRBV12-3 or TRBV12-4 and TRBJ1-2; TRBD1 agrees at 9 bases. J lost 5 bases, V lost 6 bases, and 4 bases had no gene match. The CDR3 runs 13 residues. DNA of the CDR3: TGTGCCAGCAGCATCGACAGGGGGTATGGCTACACCTTC. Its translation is CASSIDRGYGYTF.

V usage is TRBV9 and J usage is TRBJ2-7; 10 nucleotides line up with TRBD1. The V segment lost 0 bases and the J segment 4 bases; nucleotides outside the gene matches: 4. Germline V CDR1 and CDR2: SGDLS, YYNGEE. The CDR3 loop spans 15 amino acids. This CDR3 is CASSVAGDRGYEQYF. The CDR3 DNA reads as TGTGCCAGCAGCGTAGCTGGGGACAGGGGTTACGAGCAGTACTTC.

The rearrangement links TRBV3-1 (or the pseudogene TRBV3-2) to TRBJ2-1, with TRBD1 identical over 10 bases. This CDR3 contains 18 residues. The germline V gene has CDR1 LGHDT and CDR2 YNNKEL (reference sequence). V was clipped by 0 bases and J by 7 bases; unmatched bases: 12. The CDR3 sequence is CASSQERFGTGDYNEQFF. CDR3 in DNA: TGTGCCAGCAGCCAAGAGCGATTTGGGACAGGGGACTATAATGAGCAGTTCTTC.

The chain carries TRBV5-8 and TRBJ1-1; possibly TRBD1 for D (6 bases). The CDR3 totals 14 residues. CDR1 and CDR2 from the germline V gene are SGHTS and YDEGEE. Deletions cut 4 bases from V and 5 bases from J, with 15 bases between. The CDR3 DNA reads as TGTGCCAGCAGCCGTCTGGGAGGGGGGACTGAAGCTTTCTTT. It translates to CASSRLGGGTEAFF.

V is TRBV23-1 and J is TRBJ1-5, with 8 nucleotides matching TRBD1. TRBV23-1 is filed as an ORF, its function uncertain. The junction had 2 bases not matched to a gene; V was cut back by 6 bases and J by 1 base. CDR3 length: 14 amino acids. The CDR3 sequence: CASSRTGSNQPQHF. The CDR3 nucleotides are TGCGCCAGCAGCCGGACAGGGAGCAATCAGCCCCAGCATTTT.

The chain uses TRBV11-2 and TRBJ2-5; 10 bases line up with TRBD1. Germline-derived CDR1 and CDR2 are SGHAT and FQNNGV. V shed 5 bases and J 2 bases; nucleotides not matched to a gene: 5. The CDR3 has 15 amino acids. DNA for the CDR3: TGTGCCAGCAGCAAAAGGACAGGGGGGCAAGAGACCCAGTACTTC. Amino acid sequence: CASSKRTGGQETQYF.

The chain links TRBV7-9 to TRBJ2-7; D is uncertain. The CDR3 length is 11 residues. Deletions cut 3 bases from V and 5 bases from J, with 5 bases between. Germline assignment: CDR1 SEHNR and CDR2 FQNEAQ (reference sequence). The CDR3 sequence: CASSFRNEQYF. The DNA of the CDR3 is TGTGCCAGCAGCTTCAGGAACGAGCAGTACTTC.

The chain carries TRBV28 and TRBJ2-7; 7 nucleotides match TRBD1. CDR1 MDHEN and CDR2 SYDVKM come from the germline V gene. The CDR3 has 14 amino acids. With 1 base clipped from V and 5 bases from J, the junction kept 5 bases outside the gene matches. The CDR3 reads CASSLSGQNNEQYF. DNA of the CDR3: TGTGCCAGCAGTTTATCGGGACAGAACAACGAGCAGTACTTC.

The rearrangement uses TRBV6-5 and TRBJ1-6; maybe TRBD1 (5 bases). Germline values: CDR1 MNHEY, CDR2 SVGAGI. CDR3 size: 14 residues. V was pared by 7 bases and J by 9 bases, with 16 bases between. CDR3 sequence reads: CASNLRAGFSPLHF. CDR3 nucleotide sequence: TGTGCCAGCAATTTACGGGCAGGGTTTTCACCCCTCCACTTT.

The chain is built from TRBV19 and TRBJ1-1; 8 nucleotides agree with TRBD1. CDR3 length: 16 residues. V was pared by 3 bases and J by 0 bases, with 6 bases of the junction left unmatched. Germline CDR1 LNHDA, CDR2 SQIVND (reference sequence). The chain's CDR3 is CASSILSGGLNTEAFF. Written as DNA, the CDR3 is TGTGCCAGTAGTATCTTGTCAGGGGGCCTGAACACTGAAGCTTTCTTT.

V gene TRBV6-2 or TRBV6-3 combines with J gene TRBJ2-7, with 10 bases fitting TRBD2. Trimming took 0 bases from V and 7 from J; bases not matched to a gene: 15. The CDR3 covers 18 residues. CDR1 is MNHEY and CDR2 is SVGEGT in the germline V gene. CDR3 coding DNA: TGTGCCAGCAGTTACTCCCTCGGACTAGCGGCCGTGTGGGATGAGCAGTACTTC. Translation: CASSYSLGLAAVWDEQYF.

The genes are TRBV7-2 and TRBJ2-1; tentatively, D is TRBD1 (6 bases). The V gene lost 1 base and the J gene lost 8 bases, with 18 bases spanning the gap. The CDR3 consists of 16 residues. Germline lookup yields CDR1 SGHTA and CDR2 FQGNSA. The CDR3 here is CASSLDYAMGAHEQFF. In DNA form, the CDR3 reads TGTGCCAGCAGCTTAGATTACGCCATGGGGGCACATGAGCAGTTCTTC.

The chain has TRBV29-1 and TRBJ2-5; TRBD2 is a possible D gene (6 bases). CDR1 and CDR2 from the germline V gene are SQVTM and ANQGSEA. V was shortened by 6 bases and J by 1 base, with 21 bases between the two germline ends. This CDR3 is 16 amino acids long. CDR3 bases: TGCAGCGTGGGGGGATCCGGGATCCCGCCCCAAGAGACCCAGTACTTC. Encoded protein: CSVGGSGIPPQETQYF.

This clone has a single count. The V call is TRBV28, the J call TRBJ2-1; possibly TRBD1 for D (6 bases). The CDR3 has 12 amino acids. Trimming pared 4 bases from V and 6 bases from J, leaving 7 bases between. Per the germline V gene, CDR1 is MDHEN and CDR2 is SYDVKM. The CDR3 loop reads CASSWGLNEQFF. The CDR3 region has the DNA TGTGCCAGCAGTTGGGGGCTCAATGAGCAGTTCTTC.

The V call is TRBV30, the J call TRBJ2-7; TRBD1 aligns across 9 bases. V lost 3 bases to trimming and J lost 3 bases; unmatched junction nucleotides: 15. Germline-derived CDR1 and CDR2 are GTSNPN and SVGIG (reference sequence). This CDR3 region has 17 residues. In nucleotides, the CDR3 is TGTGCCTGGAGGTCCGCGGAGACAGGGGGTAGTGGCTACGAGCAGTACTTC. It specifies CAWRSAETGGSGYEQYF.

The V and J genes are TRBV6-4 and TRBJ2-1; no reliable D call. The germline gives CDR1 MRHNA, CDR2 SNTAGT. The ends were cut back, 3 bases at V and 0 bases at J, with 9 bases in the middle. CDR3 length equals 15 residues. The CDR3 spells CASSEQSSSYNEQFF. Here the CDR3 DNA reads TGTGCCAGCAGTGAACAGAGTAGCTCCTACAATGAGCAGTTCTTC.